This paragraph reports one T cell receptor beta chain. This table comes from immunoSEQ multiplex PCR, and its TCRdb copy is limited to in-frame clones, with some not included. This table has fewer than 200,000 clones, more than 60% appearing once. These data originate in a study of blood T cell repertoires in COVID-19. The sequenced sample was peripheral blood. This clonotype was sampled from a man aged 70 or older with acute or convalescent COVID-19.

In DNA form, the CDR3 reads TGTGCCAGCAGCAACAGGGATCGGGACTATGGCTACACCTTC. Its translation: CASSNRDRDYGYTF. This sequence joins TRBV5-8 and TRBJ1-2; perhaps TRBD1 as D (6 bases). The germline gives CDR1 SGHTS, CDR2 YDEGEE. This CDR3 has 14 amino acids. Trimming pared 4 bases from V and 3 bases from J, leaving 13 bases between.